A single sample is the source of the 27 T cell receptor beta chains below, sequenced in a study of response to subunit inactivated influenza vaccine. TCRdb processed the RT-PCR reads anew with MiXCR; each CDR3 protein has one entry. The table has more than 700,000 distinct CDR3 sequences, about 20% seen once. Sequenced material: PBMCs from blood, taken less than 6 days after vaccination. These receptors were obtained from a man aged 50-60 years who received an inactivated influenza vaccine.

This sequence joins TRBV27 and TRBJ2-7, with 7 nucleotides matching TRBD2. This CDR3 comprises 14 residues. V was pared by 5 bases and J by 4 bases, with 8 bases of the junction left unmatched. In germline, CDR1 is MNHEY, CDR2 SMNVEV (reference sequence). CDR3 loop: CASSTGTIIYEQYF. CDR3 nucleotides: TGTGCCAGCAGTACCGGGACTATCATTTACGAGCAGTACTTC.

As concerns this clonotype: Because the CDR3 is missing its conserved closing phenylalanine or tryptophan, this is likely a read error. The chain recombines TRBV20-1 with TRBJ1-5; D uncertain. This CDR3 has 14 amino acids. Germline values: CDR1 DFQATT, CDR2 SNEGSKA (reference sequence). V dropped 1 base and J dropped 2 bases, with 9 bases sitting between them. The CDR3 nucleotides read TGCAGTGCTAGAGTGGGGTGGGGCAATCAGCCCCAGCATTAT. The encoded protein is CSARVGWGNQPQHY.

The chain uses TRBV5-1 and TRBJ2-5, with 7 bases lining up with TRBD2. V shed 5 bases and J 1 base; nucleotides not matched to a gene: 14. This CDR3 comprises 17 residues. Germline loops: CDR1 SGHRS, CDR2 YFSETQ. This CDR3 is CASRRFSGGTLQETQYF. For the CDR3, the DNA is TGCGCCAGCAGACGGTTTTCGGGAGGAACCCTCCAAGAGACCCAGTACTTC.

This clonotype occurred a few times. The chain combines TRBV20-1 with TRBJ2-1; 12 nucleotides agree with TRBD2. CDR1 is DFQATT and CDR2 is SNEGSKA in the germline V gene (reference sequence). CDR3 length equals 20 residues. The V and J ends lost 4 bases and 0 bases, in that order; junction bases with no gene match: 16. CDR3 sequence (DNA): TGCAGTGCTAAAATTCTGAAGACTAGCGGGGGTGCCAGCTCCTACAATGAGCAGTTCTTC. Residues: CSAKILKTSGGASSYNEQFF.

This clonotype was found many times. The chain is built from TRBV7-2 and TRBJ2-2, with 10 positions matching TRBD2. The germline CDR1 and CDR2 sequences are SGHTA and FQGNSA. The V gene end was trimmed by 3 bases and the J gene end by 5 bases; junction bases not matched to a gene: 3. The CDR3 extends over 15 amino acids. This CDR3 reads CASSLASGRTGELFF. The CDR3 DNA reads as TGTGCCAGCAGCTTGGCTAGCGGGAGAACCGGGGAGCTGTTTTTT.

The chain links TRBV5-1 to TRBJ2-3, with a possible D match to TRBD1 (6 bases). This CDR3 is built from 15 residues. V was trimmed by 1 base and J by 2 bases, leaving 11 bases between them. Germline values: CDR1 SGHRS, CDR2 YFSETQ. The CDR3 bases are TGCGCCAGCAGCTTGACCGGGACAAACACAGATACGCAGTATTTT. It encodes CASSLTGTNTDTQYF.

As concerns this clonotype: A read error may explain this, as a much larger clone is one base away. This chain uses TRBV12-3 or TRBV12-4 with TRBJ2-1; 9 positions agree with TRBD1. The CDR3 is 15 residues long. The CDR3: CASSHTGGSYNEKFF. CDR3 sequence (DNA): TGTGCCAGCAGTCACACAGGGGGCTCCTACAATGAGAAGTTCTTC.

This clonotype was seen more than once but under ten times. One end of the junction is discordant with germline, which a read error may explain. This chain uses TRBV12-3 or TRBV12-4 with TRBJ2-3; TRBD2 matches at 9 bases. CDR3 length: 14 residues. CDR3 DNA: TGTGCCAGCAGCTTAGCGGGGGCCGCAGATACGCAGTATTTT. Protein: CASSLAGAADTQYF.

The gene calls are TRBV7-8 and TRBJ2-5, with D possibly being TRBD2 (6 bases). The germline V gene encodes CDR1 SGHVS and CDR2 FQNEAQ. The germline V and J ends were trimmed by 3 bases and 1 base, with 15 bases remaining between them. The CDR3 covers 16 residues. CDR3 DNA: TGTGCCAGCAGCTTCAGCGCGGGGTTACTCCAAGAGACCCAGTACTTC. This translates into CASSFSAGLLQETQYF.

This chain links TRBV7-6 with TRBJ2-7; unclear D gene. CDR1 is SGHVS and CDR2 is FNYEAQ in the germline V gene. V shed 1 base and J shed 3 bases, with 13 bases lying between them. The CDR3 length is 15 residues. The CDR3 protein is CASSLVGENFYEQYF. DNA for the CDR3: TGTGCCAGCAGCTTAGTGGGTGAAAACTTCTACGAGCAGTACTTC.

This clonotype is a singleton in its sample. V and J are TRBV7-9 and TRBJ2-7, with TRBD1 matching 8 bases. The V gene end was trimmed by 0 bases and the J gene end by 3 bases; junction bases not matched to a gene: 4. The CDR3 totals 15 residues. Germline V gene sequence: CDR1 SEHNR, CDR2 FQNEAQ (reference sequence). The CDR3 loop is CASSLAWTGIYEQYF. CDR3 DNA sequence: TGTGCCAGCAGCTTAGCTTGGACAGGGATCTACGAGCAGTACTTC.

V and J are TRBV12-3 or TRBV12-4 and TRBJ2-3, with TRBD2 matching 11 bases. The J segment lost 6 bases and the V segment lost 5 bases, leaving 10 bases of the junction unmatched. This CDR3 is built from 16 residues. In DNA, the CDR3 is TGTGCCAGCAGTCCCGACAGACTAGCGGGAACCGATACGCAGTATTTT. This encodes CASSPDRLAGTDTQYF.

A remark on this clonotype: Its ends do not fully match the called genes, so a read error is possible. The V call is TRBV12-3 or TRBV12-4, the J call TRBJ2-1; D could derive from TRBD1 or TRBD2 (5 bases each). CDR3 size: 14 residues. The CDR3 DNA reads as TGTGCCAGCAGCCCGGGACCCAGCTACAGTGAGCAGTTCTTC. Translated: CASSPGPSYSEQFF.

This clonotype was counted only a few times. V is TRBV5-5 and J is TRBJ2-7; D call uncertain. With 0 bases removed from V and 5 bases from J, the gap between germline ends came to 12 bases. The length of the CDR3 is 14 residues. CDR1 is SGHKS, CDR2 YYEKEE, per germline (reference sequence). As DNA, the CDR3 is TGTGCCAGCAGCTTGGTCAGGTCCCACGACGAGCAGTACTTC. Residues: CASSLVRSHDEQYF.

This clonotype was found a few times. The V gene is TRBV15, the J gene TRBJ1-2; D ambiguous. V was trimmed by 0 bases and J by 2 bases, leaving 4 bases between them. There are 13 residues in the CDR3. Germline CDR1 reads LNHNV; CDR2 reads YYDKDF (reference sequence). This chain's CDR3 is CATSRDVNYGYTF. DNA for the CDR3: TGTGCCACCAGCAGAGACGTCAACTATGGCTACACCTTC.

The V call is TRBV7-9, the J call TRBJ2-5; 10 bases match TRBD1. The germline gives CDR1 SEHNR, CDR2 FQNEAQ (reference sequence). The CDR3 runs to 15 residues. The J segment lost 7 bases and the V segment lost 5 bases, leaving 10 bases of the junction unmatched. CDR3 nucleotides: TGTGCCAGCAGCCCCGAGACAGGGGGCGCCGGGACCCAGTACTTC. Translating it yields CASSPETGGAGTQYF.

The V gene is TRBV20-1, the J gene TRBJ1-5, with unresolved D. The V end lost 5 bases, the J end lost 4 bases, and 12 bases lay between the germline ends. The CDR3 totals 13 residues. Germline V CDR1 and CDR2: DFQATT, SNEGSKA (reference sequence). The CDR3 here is CSAHNSMNQPQHF. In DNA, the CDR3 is TGCAGTGCTCACAACTCCATGAATCAGCCCCAGCATTTT.

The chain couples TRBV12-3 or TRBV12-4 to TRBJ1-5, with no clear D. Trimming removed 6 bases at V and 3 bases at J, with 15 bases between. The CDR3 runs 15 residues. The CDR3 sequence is CASRAAGGNNQPQHF. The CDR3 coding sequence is TGTGCCAGCAGGGCGGCGGGAGGGAACAATCAGCCCCAGCATTTT.

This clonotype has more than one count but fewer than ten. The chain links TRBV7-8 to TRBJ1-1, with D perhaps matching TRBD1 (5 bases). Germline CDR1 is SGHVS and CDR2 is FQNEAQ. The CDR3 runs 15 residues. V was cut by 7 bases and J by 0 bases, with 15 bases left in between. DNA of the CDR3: TGTGCCAGCACCAAGGGGAGGGCCCTGAACACTGAAGCTTTCTTT. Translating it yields CASTKGRALNTEAFF.

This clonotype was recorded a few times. The CDR3 is CASSERGPTNYGYTF. As DNA, the CDR3 is TGTGCCAGCAGTGAAAGGGGCCCGACTAACTATGGCTACACCTTC. V gene TRBV2 combines with J gene TRBJ1-2; D perhaps matches TRBD1 (5 bases). Germline-derived CDR1 and CDR2 are SNHLY and FYNNEI. V lost 2 bases and J lost 0, with 10 bases in between. CDR3 length: 15 residues.

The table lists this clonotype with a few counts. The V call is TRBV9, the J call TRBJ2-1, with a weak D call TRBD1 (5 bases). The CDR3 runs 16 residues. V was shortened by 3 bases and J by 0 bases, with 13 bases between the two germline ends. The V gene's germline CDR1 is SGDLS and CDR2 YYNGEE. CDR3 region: CASSEDKRVSYNEQFF. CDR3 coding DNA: TGTGCCAGCAGCGAGGACAAACGTGTCTCCTACAATGAGCAGTTCTTC.

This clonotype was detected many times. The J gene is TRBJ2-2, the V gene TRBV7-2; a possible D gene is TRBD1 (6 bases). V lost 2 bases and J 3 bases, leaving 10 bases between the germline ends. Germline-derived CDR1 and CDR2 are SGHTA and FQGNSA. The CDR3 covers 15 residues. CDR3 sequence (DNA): TGTGCCAGCAGCTTAAGGGGGTTACACACCGGGGAGCTGTTTTTT. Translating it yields CASSLRGLHTGELFF.

The CDR3 protein is CSAPRTGAPSGANVLTF. The CDR3 nucleotides read TGCAGTGCTCCGCGAACAGGGGCTCCCTCTGGGGCCAACGTCCTGACTTTC. This rearrangement joins TRBV20-1 to TRBJ2-6; 7 nucleotides agree with TRBD1. Trimming at V came to 5 bases and at J to 0 bases, leaving 10 bases not matched to a gene. CDR3 length: 17 amino acids. Germline CDR1 and CDR2: DFQATT and SNEGSKA (reference sequence).

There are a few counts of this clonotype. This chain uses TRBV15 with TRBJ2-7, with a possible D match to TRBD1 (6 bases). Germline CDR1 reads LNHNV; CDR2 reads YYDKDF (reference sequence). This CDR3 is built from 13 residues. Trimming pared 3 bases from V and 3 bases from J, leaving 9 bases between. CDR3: CATSRTQGYEQYF. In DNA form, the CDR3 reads TGTGCCACCAGCAGGACACAGGGCTACGAGCAGTACTTC.

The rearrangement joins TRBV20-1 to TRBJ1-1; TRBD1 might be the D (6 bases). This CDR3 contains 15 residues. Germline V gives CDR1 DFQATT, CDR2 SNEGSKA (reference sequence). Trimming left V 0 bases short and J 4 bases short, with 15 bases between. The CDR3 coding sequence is TGCAGTGCTAGAGAGGGCAGGGGTAAAGGCACTGAAGCTTTCTTT. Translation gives CSAREGRGKGTEAFF.

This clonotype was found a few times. CDR3 DNA: TGCGCCAGCAGCCAGGGAGGGCGCACGTTTAAGGATGAGCAGTTCTTC. The encoded protein is CASSQGGRTFKDEQFF. V gene TRBV4-3 combines with J gene TRBJ2-1, with 7 bases matching TRBD2. This CDR3 region has 16 residues. V was pared by 3 bases and J by 8 bases, with 13 bases of the junction left unmatched. Germline CDR1 is LGHNA and CDR2 is YSLEER.

CDR3 sequence reads: CASSQESSGLNNEQFF. CDR3 nucleotides: TGCGCCAGCAGCCAAGAGTCTAGCGGGTTGAACAATGAGCAGTTCTTC. V is TRBV4-1 and J is TRBJ2-1, with 8 bases aligning to TRBD2. The CDR3 length is 16 residues. Germline V gene lookup returns CDR1 MGHRA and CDR2 YSYEKL. V was clipped by 0 bases and J by 5 bases; unmatched bases: 6.